The T cell receptor (beta chain) described here comes from a study of long-term antiretroviral therapy in people with HIV (dated by TCRdb to between 2020 and 2023). About the investigation overall: Collection of the earliest samples took place about a decade ahead of the 2015 WHO recommendation for immediate ART, at a time when ART was typically delayed until CD4 counts fell. This retrospective serial study examined whether starting ART and sustained HIV suppression were associated with changes in the composition and diversity of the TRB repertoire in peripheral blood. A total of under 250 cryopreserved PBMC samples came from around 30 adults with confirmed HIV infection and were collected serially over a mean of roughly 6 years (range 1-12). Of the 30 to 35 participants with HIV, about a dozen were female. No cross-contamination during QIAcube processing was seen in test extractions of a monoclonal T-cell line run alongside around 34 polyclonal samples.

Sequencing of the TRB variable region was done with the immunoSEQ hsTCRB v3.0 assay at survey level resolution. The target sequencing depth for TRB was roughly 40,000-50,000 T-cell genomes per sample. An Illumina MiSeq with a v3 150-cycle kit was used to sequence the pooled TRB libraries. Under the source paper's analysis protocol: Repertoire analysis was run in R within a reproducible Nextflow workflow that covered QC, data transformation and analysis. Custom analyses were implemented in LymphoSeq2, an R package for AIRR-Seq data exploration. A handful of samples yielding fewer than 5000 total TRB sequences were excluded, leaving 150 to 200 analyzed HIV repertoires. Of the roughly 180 retained HIV repertoires, under 65 were collected before and 120 to 130 after ART initiation. Repertoires were downsampled to 5000 TRB nucleotide sequences, and summary statistics were averaged over 100 downsampling iterations. Only TRB sequences with CDR3 regions of at least seven amino acids were retained for analysis. A Shannon entropy-derived clonality score and the Gini coefficient were used to measure diversity. In repertoire networks, the top 5000 CDR3 amino acid sequences were linked whenever an edit distance of one separated two sequences. GLIPH2 predicted antigen specificity groups and MHC restriction for TRB CDR3 amino acid sequences. Known CMV, EBV, HIV or tissue antigen associations were flagged by matching CDR3 amino acid sequences against VDJdb and McPAS-TCR. Pre-ART, post-ART and control groups were compared with Wilcoxon signed-rank tests and Holm-Bonferroni correction. TCRdb obtained this table from immuneACCESS and retained in-frame rearrangements with V and J assigned. These tables miss some clones; where compared with another copy, unresolved V genes account for less than half of the shortfall, and the remainder is unexplained. V and J calls and clone size follow that table, whereas D and trimming were derived from the DNA. A total of 20,000 to 25,000 clones appear in this sample, more than 75% of them only once. The leading ten clones occupy more than 4% of the sample.

Findings and caveats that apply to the study as a whole: Because cell numbers in pre-ART samples were limited, unsorted PBMC were profiled instead of sorted CD4+ and CD8+ T cells. Limited PBMC availability meant only the TCR beta chain was sequenced, without alpha chain pairing. Expanded TRB clones identified before ART initiation dominated the repertoire at all time points, although this dominance fluctuated and declined in many PLHIV after ART. Inferences about post-ART repertoire changes were limited because no data were available on ART adherence, viral resistance or therapy changes. Starting ART was linked to a significant rise in TRB diversity, yet even after long-term ART the diversity remained significantly lower than in transplant donor controls. Samples dated from 2004 to 2017, and the ART regimens used may be less effective than current ones. HIV repertoires had narrower CDR3 length ranges than controls, and the network structure suggested an antigen-experienced repertoire that shifted only slightly toward naive after ART.

Participants were included only if at least one PBMC sample before ART initiation and at least two post-ART samples were available. All participants with HIV were treated in the United States of America. Before DNA extraction, cryopreserved samples of roughly 0.95-10 million PBMC were thawed and washed. At the time of the earliest PBMC sample, participants with HIV were aged between roughly 20 and 55 years. PBMC samples were contributed by each participant from 1-4 timepoints before ART initiation and 2-8 timepoints after ART initiation, with a median of 7 samples. Serial HIV viral load, CD4+ T-cell count, ART history and demographic data were obtained for every participant. Using a Qiagen kit on a QIAcube, genomic DNA was extracted from unsorted PBMC, with samples processed in batches of 12. The germline V gene supplies CDR1 LGHNA and CDR2 YSLEER. For this chain, trimming is 3 bases at the V end and 4 bases at the J end, and the number of junction bases without a gene match is 5. Reading from cysteine to phenylalanine, the CDR3 counts 16 amino acids. Only CDR3 DNA is held: 48 bases, read in frame from base 1.

This clone was recorded a few times. No antigen is known for it. Qualities for individual bases were not recorded, and no much larger clone is one base off. Here the sequenced sample was unsorted PBMCs, taken 0.5 years after starting antiretroviral therapy. The sequence is built from TRBV4-3 and TRBJ2-1, and 11 bases in between align with TRBD2. This clonotype was sampled from a woman in her thirties or forties with HIV. The DNA reads as follows: TGCGCCAGCAGCCAGAGACTAGCGGGGAGATACAATGAGCAGTTCTTC. It translates as CASSQRLAGRYNEQFF.